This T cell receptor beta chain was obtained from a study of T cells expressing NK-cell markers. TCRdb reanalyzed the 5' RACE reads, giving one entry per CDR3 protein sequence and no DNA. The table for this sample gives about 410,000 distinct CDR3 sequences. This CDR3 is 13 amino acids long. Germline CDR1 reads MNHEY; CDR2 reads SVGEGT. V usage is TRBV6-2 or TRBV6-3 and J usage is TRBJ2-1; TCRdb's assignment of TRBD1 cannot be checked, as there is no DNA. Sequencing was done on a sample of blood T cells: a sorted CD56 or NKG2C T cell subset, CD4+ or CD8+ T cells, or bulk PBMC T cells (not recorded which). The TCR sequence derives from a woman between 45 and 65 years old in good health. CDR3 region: CASSGQDRFEQFF.